Listed below are T cell receptor beta chains from one sample, sequenced in a study of T-cell memory formation after mild COVID-19. MiXCR, applied by TCRdb to the 5' RACE reads, yields one record per CDR3 protein. This table has about 350,000 distinct CDR3 sequences, about 13% appearing once. The sequencing sample was made of PBMCs or a T cell subset sorted from them (not recorded which). The receptors here all came from a man between 18 and 29 years old who had mild COVID-19 (a few samples of this study predate the infection). Cell type and time point are not known. CDR3s include the opening cysteine and the closing phenylalanine or tryptophan. A D gene is named only where the DNA matches it firmly. Clone sizes are given selectively: once, few, many, or a class where the clone is expanded.

clone_size j_call d_call v_call cdr3_aa cdr3_nt
. TRBJ2-7 . TRBV27 CASSAYREGYEQYF TGTGCCAGCAGTGCTTATCGAGAGGGGTACGAGCAGTACTTC
many TRBJ1-4 TRBD1 TRBV4-1 CASSPGQGGEKLFF TGCGCCAGCAGCCCGGGACAGGGGGGTGAAAAACTGTTTTTT
many TRBJ2-6 . TRBV4-3 CASTRGDSSSGANVLTF TGCGCCAGCACCCGGGGGGACAGCAGCTCTGGGGCCAACGTCCTGACTTTC
few TRBJ1-2 TRBD1 TRBV12-3/TRBV12-4 CASSTLDRAGYTF TGTGCCAGCAGTACCTTGGACAGGGCCGGCTACACCTTC
. TRBJ2-1 TRBD2 TRBV6-6 CASSFVTAGGYNEQFF TGTGCCAGCAGTTTCGTGACAGCGGGGGGATACAATGAGCAGTTCTTC
many TRBJ2-1 TRBD1 TRBV4-2 CASSHGTGFSYNEQFF TGTGCCAGCAGCCACGGGACAGGCTTCTCCTACAATGAGCAGTTCTTC
few TRBJ2-5 . TRBV7-2 CASAVRETQYF TGTGCCAGCGCGGTCCGGGAGACCCAGTACTTC
. TRBJ1-2 TRBD1 TRBV11-2 CASSSSSWDRDNYGYTF TGTGCCAGCAGCTCCTCAAGTTGGGACAGGGATAACTATGGCTACACCTTC
. TRBJ1-2 TRBD1 TRBV28 CASSLLTGGHGYTF TGTGCCAGCAGTCTGTTAACAGGGGGCCATGGCTACACCTTC
few TRBJ2-3 . TRBV7-8 CASSSALHRGGTDTQYF TGTGCCAGCAGCTCTGCTCTTCACAGGGGGGGAACAGATACGCAGTATTTT
few TRBJ1-2 TRBD1 TRBV5-1 CASSSTGDGYTF TGCGCCAGCAGCTCTACAGGGGATGGCTACACCTTC
. TRBJ2-7 . TRBV5-1 CASSLGLVSEQYF TGCGCCAGCAGCTTGGGACTAGTGTCTGAGCAGTACTTC
many TRBJ1-5 . TRBV7-9 CASSSDPGALGRNQPQHF TGTGCCAGCAGCTCCGATCCGGGGGCGCTTGGAAGGAATCAGCCCCAGCATTTT
few TRBJ2-7 TRBD2 TRBV29-1 CSVRTSGGYEQYF TGCAGCGTACGGACTAGCGGGGGGTACGAGCAGTACTTC
. TRBJ1-2 . TRBV18 CASSRTRGYYGYTF TGTGCCAGCTCACGCACCCGGGGATACTATGGCTACACCTTC
few TRBJ1-1 . TRBV7-2 CASMKRGGVGTEAFF TGTGCCAGCATGAAAAGGGGGGGAGTAGGCACTGAAGCTTTCTTT
. TRBJ2-1 . TRBV12-5 CASGLGTPSYNEQFF TGTGCTAGTGGTCTCGGGACACCCTCCTACAATGAGCAGTTCTTC
once TRBJ2-3 . TRBV5-1 CASSGRRDRSFDTDTQYF TGCGCCAGCAGCGGTCGGAGGGACAGATCATTTGACACAGATACGCAGTATTTT
many TRBJ2-5 . TRBV9 CASSVEGRAREETQYF TGTGCCAGCAGCGTAGAGGGCAGGGCGAGAGAAGAGACCCAGTACTTC
. TRBJ2-2 TRBD1 TRBV5-1 CASSLSGTANTGELFF TGCGCCAGCAGCTTGTCCGGGACAGCGAACACCGGGGAGCTGTTTTTT
many TRBJ2-1 . TRBV21-1 CASSAALDRDGVNEQFF TGTGCCAGCAGCGCAGCCCTAGACAGGGATGGTGTCAATGAGCAGTTCTTC
. TRBJ2-5 . TRBV12-3/TRBV12-4 CASSRLGVQETQYF TGTGCCAGCAGTCGCCTCGGGGTTCAAGAGACCCAGTACTTC
. TRBJ2-5 . TRBV6-2/TRBV6-3 CASSYLAYQETQYF TGTGCCAGCAGTTATTTGGCGTACCAAGAGACCCAGTACTTC
few TRBJ1-2 . TRBV12-3/TRBV12-4 CASSLGQGSIGYTF TGTGCCAGCAGTTTAGGGCAGGGAAGTATCGGCTACACCTTC
. TRBJ1-4 . TRBV4-1 CASSQEGGTLFF TGCGCCAGCAGCCAAGAAGGAGGGACACTGTTTTTT
. TRBJ1-5 . TRBV10-3 CAISDAGRGRSQPQHF TGTGCCATCAGTGATGCAGGGCGCGGGCGAAGTCAGCCCCAGCATTTT
. TRBJ2-3 . TRBV5-1 CASSLVPGDTQYF TGCGCCAGCAGCTTGGTCCCGGGGGATACGCAGTATTTT
. TRBJ1-5 . TRBV4-3 CASSQTVYSNQPQHF TGCGCCAGCAGCCAAACAGTCTATAGCAATCAGCCCCAGCATTTT
few TRBJ2-5 . TRBV9 CASSVEGRATQYF TGTGCCAGCAGCGTAGAGGGGCGGGCAACCCAGTACTTC
. TRBJ2-7 TRBD1 TRBV11-2 CASIPLPRGRKEQYF TGTGCCAGCATCCCCCTGCCCAGGGGGCGAAAAGAGCAGTACTTC
. TRBJ1-2 TRBD1 TRBV5-1 CASSLPGTVGGYTF TGCGCCAGCAGCTTGCCGGGGACAGTCGGAGGCTACACCTTC
few TRBJ1-2 TRBD1 TRBV3-1 CASSQGTGTTF TGTGCCAGCAGCCAAGGGACAGGGACCACCTTC
. TRBJ1-2 . TRBV6-6 CASNKGDQSNYGYTF TGTGCCAGCAATAAAGGGGACCAAAGTAACTATGGCTACACCTTC
few TRBJ2-1 . TRBV24-1 CATSGYGNEQFF TGTGCCACCAGTGGATACGGCAATGAGCAGTTCTTC
few TRBJ2-1 . TRBV7-2 CASSFVGQSNNEQFF TGTGCCAGCAGCTTTGTCGGACAGTCTAACAATGAGCAGTTCTTC
many TRBJ2-2 . TRBV6-5 CASSFFSLGTGELFF TGTGCCAGCAGTTTTTTCAGCTTGGGGACCGGGGAGCTGTTTTTT
. TRBJ2-7 . TRBV19 CASSAGTNPYEQYF TGTGCCAGTAGTGCGGGGACAAACCCCTACGAGCAGTACTTC
few TRBJ2-5 . TRBV18 CASSPPGRGTEETQYF TGTGCCAGCTCACCACCAGGCAGGGGGACTGAAGAGACCCAGTACTTC
. TRBJ2-1 TRBD1 TRBV9 CASSPLVVDRGRFF TGTGCCAGCAGCCCCTTGGTGGTAGACAGGGGAAGGTTCTTC
many TRBJ2-1 . TRBV6-5 CASSRVDGGGRDEQFF TGTGCCAGCAGTCGAGTAGACGGGGGAGGAAGGGATGAGCAGTTCTTC
few TRBJ2-7 . TRBV28 CASTSDPYEQYF TGTGCCAGCACGTCAGATCCCTACGAGCAGTACTTC
few TRBJ2-5 . TRBV20-1 CSAQHPPKTQYF TGCAGTGCCCAACACCCCCCGAAGACCCAGTACTTC
once TRBJ2-3 . TRBV15 CATSRDGVTDTQYF TGTGCCACCAGCAGAGACGGGGTCACAGATACGCAGTATTTT
few TRBJ1-4 . TRBV28 CASSFYGGQEKLFF TGTGCCAGCAGTTTTTACGGGGGGCAGGAAAAACTGTTTTTT
many TRBJ1-3 TRBD1 TRBV6-6 CASSLQGAGNTIYF TGTGCCAGCAGCCTACAGGGGGCTGGAAACACCATATATTTT
. TRBJ2-2 . TRBV7-9 CASSPRERSGELFF TGTGCCAGCAGTCCTAGAGAGAGGTCCGGGGAGCTGTTTTTT
. TRBJ2-7 . TRBV18 CASSPPDTRSYEQYF TGTGCCAGCTCACCACCGGACACTCGCTCCTACGAGCAGTACTTC
few TRBJ2-5 . TRBV4-3 CASSQEGTGRETQYF TGCGCCAGCAGCCAAGAAGGAACAGGAAGGGAGACCCAGTACTTC
many TRBJ2-3 . TRBV7-2 CASSRKGPRTLAADTQYF TGTGCCAGCAGCCGAAAAGGCCCAAGGACACTAGCAGCAGATACGCAGTATTTT
. TRBJ1-5 . TRBV6-2/TRBV6-3 CASSYREDQPQHF TGTGCCAGCAGTTACAGAGAGGATCAGCCCCAGCATTTT
. TRBJ1-2 . TRBV7-2 CASSRRLNSGTF TGTGCCAGCAGCCGCAGACTTAATTCGGGCACCTTC